Included here is one T cell receptor beta chain sequence, with context. The data were taken from a study of blood T cell repertoires in COVID-19. About the research overall: The origin of the acute and convalescent COVID-19 samples was the United States, Italy and Spain.

Methods used by the authors: Estimation of nucleated cell counts relied on the amplification of reference gene primers. The protocol was immunoSEQ multiplex PCR, while the TCRdb copy is restricted to in-frame clones and leaves out a portion. V and J calls and clone size are copied from that table; D and trimming were computed from the DNA. The data show 300,000 to 350,000 clones, 75% to 90% seen once. The CDR3 totals 13 residues. Germline trimming cut 8 bases from V and 8 bases from J; bases unmatched to any gene: 9. Germline V gene lookup returns CDR1 LNHDA and CDR2 SQIVND (reference sequence). The chain is built from TRBV19 and TRBJ2-1; 7 positions agree with TRBD2. This clonotype was sampled from a man younger than 35 with active or convalescent COVID-19. The source material was peripheral blood. In DNA form, the CDR3 reads TGTGCCAGTGGAAAGCGGGGTGTCGATGAGCAGTTCTTC. Amino acid sequence: CASGKRGVDEQFF.